The 22 T cell receptor beta chains below all came from one sample that was sequenced in a study of control samples from healthy donors and cancer patients. Profiling relied on immunoSEQ multiplex PCR, and the TCRdb table lists in-frame clones only, not all of them. The sample has about 96,000 clones, more than 80% seen once. The sequenced sample was blood. Receptors originate from a man aged 18-30 years in good health.

In nucleotides, the CDR3 is TGTGCCTGGAGTCTGGAGACCCAGTACTTC. It is translated as CAWSLETQYF. The chain combines TRBV30 with TRBJ2-5; D is uncertain. The germline V gene encodes CDR1 GTSNPN and CDR2 SVGIG (reference sequence). V lost 2 bases and J lost 5, with 3 bases in between. The CDR3 spans 10 residues. Based on the CDR3 plus reference TRBV30 and TRBJ2-5, the full variable domain is SQTIHQWPATLVQPVGSPLSLECTVEGTSNPNLYWYRQAAGRGLQLLFYSVGIGQISSEVPQNLSASRPQDRQFILSSKKLLLSDSGFYLCAWSLETQYFGPGTRLLVL.

CDR3 in DNA: TGTGCCAGCAGCTTAGTGGGGCTAGCGGGGACCCCCTACAATGAGCAGTTCTTC. Protein sequence: CASSLVGLAGTPYNEQFF. V is TRBV11-2 and J is TRBJ2-1; 9 positions match TRBD2. CDR1 is SGHAT and CDR2 is FQNNGV in the germline V gene. V trimming: 1 base; J trimming: 2 bases; junction bases outside the gene matches: 9. CDR3 size: 18 residues.

The chain is built from TRBV5-1 and TRBJ1-1, with D maybe TRBD1 (5 bases). This CDR3 region has 17 residues. V was cut by 4 bases and J by 0 bases, with 19 bases left in between. Germline CDR1 is SGHRS and CDR2 is YFSETQ. The CDR3 region is CASSVDGRATMNTEAFF. The CDR3 DNA is TGCGCCAGCAGCGTGGATGGCAGGGCCACTATGAACACTGAAGCTTTCTTT.

V usage is TRBV6-5 and J usage is TRBJ2-1, with D unresolved. Germline V gives CDR1 MNHEY, CDR2 SVGAGI. This CDR3 is built from 13 residues. V was trimmed by 8 bases and J by 9 bases, leaving 17 bases between them. CDR3 bases: TGTGCCAGCGAAAATCGGCCTCTAAGTGAGCAGTTCTTC. Amino acid sequence: CASENRPLSEQFF.

The chain uses TRBV29-1 and TRBJ2-1, with 7 bases fitting TRBD1. Germline CDR1 and CDR2: SQVTM and ANQGSEA. V lost 3 bases and J lost 0; bases outside the gene matches: 11. The CDR3 runs 17 residues. In DNA, the CDR3 is TGCAGCGTTGATCTACAGGGACAGCGCCGCTCCTACAATGAGCAGTTCTTC. Amino acids: CSVDLQGQRRSYNEQFF.

The CDR3 DNA reads as TGTGCCAGCAGTTCCTCGACAGGGAGCACAGATACGCAGTATTTT. Translated, it gives CASSSSTGSTDTQYF. This chain joins TRBV6-2 or TRBV6-3 and TRBJ2-3, with 7 bases matching TRBD1. Germline V gives CDR1 MNHEY, CDR2 SVGEGT. The junction had 4 bases not matched to a gene; V was cut back by 4 bases and J by 0 bases. The CDR3 extends over 15 amino acids.

This clone was seen only a few times. This chain links TRBV19 with TRBJ1-5, with no clear D. CDR1 is LNHDA, CDR2 SQIVND, per germline (reference sequence). The CDR3 has 11 amino acids. V shed 5 bases and J shed 7 bases, with 6 bases lying between them. This CDR3 reads CASSSDQPQHF. CDR3 sequence (DNA): TGTGCCAGTAGTTCGGACCAGCCCCAGCATTTT.

The J gene is TRBJ2-1, the V gene TRBV10-1, with D tentatively TRBD1 (6 bases). This CDR3 contains 14 residues. The germline CDR1 and CDR2 sequences are WNHNN and SYGVQD (reference sequence). The V gene lost 8 bases and the J gene lost 6 bases, with 17 bases spanning the gap. DNA for the CDR3: TGCGCCAGCCCCCTCGGCAGGGGTTGCAATGAGCAGTTCTTC. Translating gives CASPLGRGCNEQFF.

The chain joins TRBV5-1 to TRBJ1-2, with 7 nucleotides matching TRBD1. The CDR3 is 14 amino acids. Trimming removed 0 bases from V and 8 bases from J; junction bases left unmatched: 7. Per germline, CDR1 SGHRS and CDR2 YFSETQ. The CDR3 nucleotides read TGCGCCAGCAGCTTGGAGGTAGGGGGCACGGGCTACACCTTC. The encoded protein is CASSLEVGGTGYTF.

The chain employs TRBV6-6 and TRBJ2-2, with D perhaps TRBD1 (5 bases). Trimming left V 2 bases short and J 1 base short, with 8 bases between. The CDR3 spans 15 residues. Germline V gene lookup returns CDR1 MNHNY and CDR2 SVGAGI (reference sequence). The CDR3 coding sequence is TGTGCCAGCAGTTACCCAGGACAGAACACCGGGGAGCTGTTTTTT. This sequence encodes CASSYPGQNTGELFF.

The V call is TRBV2, the J call TRBJ1-5; TRBD1 aligns across 9 bases. Per the germline V gene, CDR1 is SNHLY and CDR2 is FYNNEI. The CDR3 is 15 amino acids. Trimming at V came to 5 bases and at J to 7 bases, leaving 9 bases not matched to a gene. CDR3 coding DNA: TGTGCCAGCAGTTATCCGGGACAGGGCAGCCAGCCCCAGCATTTT. Protein sequence: CASSYPGQGSQPQHF.

The chain combines TRBV4-2 with TRBJ1-4; 7 nucleotides line up with TRBD1. J was trimmed by 0 bases and V by 5 bases; bases with no gene match: 6. The CDR3 covers 16 residues. CDR1 and CDR2 (germline): LGHNA, YNFKEQ. CDR3 nucleotide sequence: TGTGCCAGCAGCTTACAGGGGTCTTCAACTAATGAAAAACTGTTTTTT. Translation: CASSLQGSSTNEKLFF.

This chain uses TRBV27 with TRBJ1-2; unclear D gene. The CDR3 length is 14 residues. Germline V gives CDR1 MNHEY, CDR2 SMNVEV (reference sequence). CDR3 DNA sequence: TGTGCTTCGCGGTTGGGCCGTGAAGCCTATGGCTACACCTTC. Encoded protein: CASRLGREAYGYTF.

This chain connects TRBV14 to TRBJ2-2; no clear D. V shed 3 bases and J shed 4 bases, with 6 bases lying between them. The CDR3 is 13 residues long. The V gene's germline CDR1 is SGHDN and CDR2 FVKESK. CDR3 nucleotides: TGTGCCAGCAGCCAGGCAGTCACCGGGGAGCTGTTTTTT. Protein product: CASSQAVTGELFF. The variable domain in full, with the rest retrieved from reference TRBV14 and TRBJ2-2, is EAGVTQFPSHSVIEKGQTVTLRCDPISGHDNLYWYRRVMGKEIKFLLHFVKESKQDESGMPNNRFLAERTGGTYSTLKVQPAELEDSGVYFCASSQAVTGELFFGEGSRLTVL.

The chain combines TRBV27 with TRBJ2-1; D is possibly TRBD2 (6 bases). This CDR3 has 12 residues. V was cut by 3 bases and J by 7 bases, with 7 bases left in between. Germline V CDR1 and CDR2: MNHEY, SMNVEV (reference sequence). The CDR3 DNA sequence: TGTGCCAGCAGTTTGGCGGGGAATGAGCAGTTCTTC. Translated: CASSLAGNEQFF.

The CDR3 DNA is TGTGCCAGCAGCGGCAAAGACAGGGTCTGTGACAAAAACATTCAGTACTTC. As protein: CASSGKDRVCDKNIQYF. This chain links TRBV21-1 with TRBJ2-4; the table's D call of TRBD1 was not tested on the DNA. TRBV21-1 is deemed a pseudogene. This CDR3 has 17 amino acids.

V gene TRBV6-2 or TRBV6-3 combines with J gene TRBJ2-1; TRBD2 matches at 9 bases. Germline values: CDR1 MNHEY, CDR2 SVGEGT. The CDR3 sequence is 16 residues long. V lost 4 bases and J lost 5; bases outside the gene matches: 9. CDR3 sequence (DNA): TGTGCCAGCAGTTCTTCATTAGCGGGGGCAAACAATGAGCAGTTCTTC. It is translated as CASSSSLAGANNEQFF.

The chain combines TRBV27 with TRBJ1-2; D call uncertain. The CDR3 length is 16 residues. CDR1 MNHEY and CDR2 SMNVEV come from the germline V gene (reference sequence). Trimming cost V 0 bases and J 4 bases, with 15 bases left between them. The CDR3 is CASSLSANSALYGYTF. The CDR3 DNA reads TGTGCCAGCAGTTTATCGGCCAACAGCGCACTCTATGGCTACACCTTC.

The rearrangement uses TRBV5-4 and TRBJ2-5, with TRBD2 identical over 9 bases. This CDR3 region has 14 residues. From germline, CDR1 is SGHNT and CDR2 YYREEE (reference sequence). Trimming at V came to 5 bases and at J to 3 bases, leaving 5 bases not matched to a gene. The CDR3 region has the DNA TGTGCCAGCAGAGGCGGGAGGGCCAAAGAGACCCAGTACTTC. It encodes CASRGGRAKETQYF.

The rearrangement joins TRBV19 to TRBJ2-1; 9 bases fit TRBD1. There are 15 residues in the CDR3. The germline gives CDR1 LNHDA, CDR2 SQIVND (reference sequence). V lost 5 bases and J lost 7; bases outside the gene matches: 9. The chain's CDR3 is CASSPWTGVGNEQFF. The CDR3 DNA reads as TGTGCCAGTAGTCCCTGGACAGGGGTAGGTAATGAGCAGTTCTTC.

The rearrangement links TRBV2 to TRBJ2-3; tentatively, D is TRBD2 (6 bases). V shed 4 bases and J shed 0 bases, with 20 bases lying between them. Looked up from germline, CDR1 is SNHLY and CDR2 is FYNNEI. This CDR3 has 18 residues. The CDR3 sequence is CASSGGGGAPHSTDTQYF. DNA of the CDR3: TGTGCCAGCAGTGGGGGCGGAGGGGCGCCTCACAGCACAGATACGCAGTATTTT.

The chain uses TRBV7-8 and TRBJ1-2; 8 bases line up with TRBD1. CDR3 length equals 13 residues. Germline V gene data show CDR1 as SGHVS and CDR2 as FQNEAQ. V lost 5 bases and J lost 8; bases outside the gene matches: 7. CDR3 nucleotide sequence: TGTGCCAGCAGCATACAGGGGGTGGGCGGCTACACCTTC. Residues: CASSIQGVGGYTF. Complete variable domain (other parts from reference TRBV7-8 and TRBJ1-2): GAGVSQSPRYKVAKRGQDVALRCDPISGHVSLFWYQQALGQGPEFLTYFQNEAQLDKSGLPSDRFFAERPEGSVSTLKIQRTQQEDSAVYLCASSIQGVGGYTFGSGTRLTVV.